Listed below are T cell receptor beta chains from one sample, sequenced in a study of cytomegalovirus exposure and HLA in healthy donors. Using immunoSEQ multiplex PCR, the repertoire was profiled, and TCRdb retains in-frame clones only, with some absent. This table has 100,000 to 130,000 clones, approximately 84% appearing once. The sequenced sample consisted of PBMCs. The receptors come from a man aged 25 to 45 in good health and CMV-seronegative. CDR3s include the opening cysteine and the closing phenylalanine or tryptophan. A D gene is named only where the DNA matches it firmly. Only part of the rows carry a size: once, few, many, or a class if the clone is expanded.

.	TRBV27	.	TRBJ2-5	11	TGTGCCAGCAGGGGCCCAGAGACCCAGTACTTC	CASRGPETQYF
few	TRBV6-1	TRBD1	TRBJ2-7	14	TGTGCCAGCAGTGAAGGGCAGGGGGTCTACGAGCAGTACTTC	CASSEGQGVYEQYF
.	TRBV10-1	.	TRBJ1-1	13	TGCGCCAGCAGTTTGACAGAAAACACTGAAGCTTTCTTT	CASSLTENTEAFF
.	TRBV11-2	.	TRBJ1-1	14	TGTGCCAGCAGCTTAGCTTCAGGGAACACTGAAGCTTTCTTT	CASSLASGNTEAFF
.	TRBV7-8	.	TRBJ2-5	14	TGTGCCAGCAGCTCTCCCCAGGGTTGGGAGACCCAGTACTTC	CASSSPQGWETQYF
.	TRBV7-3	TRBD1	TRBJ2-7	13	TGTGCCAGCAGCCTTGGGACAGGGGGAGAGCAGTACTTC	CASSLGTGGEQYF
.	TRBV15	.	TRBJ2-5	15	TGTGCCACCAGCAGAGATTTCGGCGGACAAGAGACCCAGTACTTC	CATSRDFGGQETQYF
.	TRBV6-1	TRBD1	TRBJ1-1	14	TGTGCCAGCAGTCCGGACAGGGGGCCGACTGAAGCTTTCTTT	CASSPDRGPTEAFF
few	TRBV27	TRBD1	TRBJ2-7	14	TGTGCCAGCAGTCACGGGACAGGGTTCCACGAGCAGTACTTC	CASSHGTGFHEQYF
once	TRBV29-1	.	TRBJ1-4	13	TGCAGCGTTGAAGAACGCGAGGGCGAAAAACTGTTTTTT	CSVEEREGEKLFF
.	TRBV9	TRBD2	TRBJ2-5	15	TGTGCCAGCAGCGTAGAGAGCGGGGGGCGTGTGACCCAGTACTTC	CASSVESGGRVTQYF
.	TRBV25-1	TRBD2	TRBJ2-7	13	TGTGCCAGCGCTCGGGACTACCCCTACGAGCAGTACTTC	CASARDYPYEQYF
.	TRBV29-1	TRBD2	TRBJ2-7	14	TGCAGCGTTGTGTGGGGGGGAGCCCCCAACGAGCAGTACTTC	CSVVWGGAPNEQYF
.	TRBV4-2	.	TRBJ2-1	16	TGTGCCAGCAGCCAAGGACGGCGGGTCGTCGACAATGAGCAGTTCTTC	CASSQGRRVVDNEQFF
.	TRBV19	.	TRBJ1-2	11	TGTGCCAGTAGTGCGGGACGAGGCTACACCTTC	CASSAGRGYTF
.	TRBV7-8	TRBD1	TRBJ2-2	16	TGTGCCAGCAGCTTATCGACAGGGGGTACCACCGGGGAGCTGTTTTTT	CASSLSTGGTTGELFF
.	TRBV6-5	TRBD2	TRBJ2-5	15	TGTGCCAGCAGTTACGCGGGAGGAAGGGAAGAGACCCAGTACTTC	CASSYAGGREETQYF
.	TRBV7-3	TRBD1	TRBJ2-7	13	TGTGCCAGCAGCTATCTACAGGGGTACGAGCAGTACTTC	CASSYLQGYEQYF
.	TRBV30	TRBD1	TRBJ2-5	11	TGTGCCTGGGGACAGGGGGAGACCCAGTACTTC	CAWGQGETQYF
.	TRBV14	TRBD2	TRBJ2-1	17	TGTGCCAGCAGCCAAGATCGTAGTCTAGCGGGAGTTAATGAGCAGTTCTTC	CASSQDRSLAGVNEQFF
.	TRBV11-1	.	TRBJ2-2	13	TGTGCCAGCAGAATAGAGGGGGCCGGGGAGCTGTTTTTT	CASRIEGAGELFF
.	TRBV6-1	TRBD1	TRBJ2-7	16	TGTGCCAGCAGTGAACAAAGTGGGACAGGGGGCTACGAGCAGTACTTC	CASSEQSGTGGYEQYF
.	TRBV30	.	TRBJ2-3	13	TGTGCCTGGAGAGGACAGAGCACAGATACGCAGTATTTT	CAWRGQSTDTQYF
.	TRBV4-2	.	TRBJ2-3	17	TGTGCCAGCAGCCCATCAGGGGCAGCGGTAATCTCAGATACGCAGTATTTT	CASSPSGAAVISDTQYF
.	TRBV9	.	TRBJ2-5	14	TGTGCCAGCAGCGTAGATGAGGAGGGAGAGACCCAGTACTTC	CASSVDEEGETQYF
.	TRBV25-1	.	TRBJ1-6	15	TGTGCCACGACCGCGACAGGCAAATATAATTCACCCCTCCACTTT	CATTATGKYNSPLHF
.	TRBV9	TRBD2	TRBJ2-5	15	TGTGCCAGCAGCCGGACGGGGGGTGGTTTGGAGACCCAGTACTTC	CASSRTGGGLETQYF
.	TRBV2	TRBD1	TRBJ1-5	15	TGTGCCAGCAGCCCGACAGGGTATAGCAATCAGCCCCAGCATTTT	CASSPTGYSNQPQHF
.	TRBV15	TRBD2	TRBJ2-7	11	TGTGCCACCTCGGGGGGGAACGAGCAGTACTTC	CATSGGNEQYF
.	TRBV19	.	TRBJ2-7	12	TGTGCCAGTAGTAACGACAGAGCCGAGCAGTACTTC	CASSNDRAEQYF
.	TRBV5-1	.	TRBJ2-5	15	TGCGCCAGCAGCTTGATGAGACAGCAGCAAGAGACCCAGTACTTC	CASSLMRQQQETQYF
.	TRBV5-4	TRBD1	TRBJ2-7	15	TGTGCCAGCAGCGCCGGGGACAGGGGACGGAACGAGCAGTACTTC	CASSAGDRGRNEQYF
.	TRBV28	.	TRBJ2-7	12	TGTGCCACCCTGGCTGTGCCGAACGAGCAGTACTTC	CATLAVPNEQYF
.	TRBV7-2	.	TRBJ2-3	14	TGTGCCAGCAGCCAAAGCGGGAGCACAGATACGCAGTATTTT	CASSQSGSTDTQYF
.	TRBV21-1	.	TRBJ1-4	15	TGTGCCAGCAGCAGAAACACAGGGGAGAAGGAAAAACTGTTTTTT	CASSRNTGEKEKLFF
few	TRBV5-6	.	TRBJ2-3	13	TGTGCCAGCAGCCCGGAGCGCACAGATACGCAGTATTTT	CASSPERTDTQYF
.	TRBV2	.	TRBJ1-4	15	TGTGCCAGCAGTCGTAGTCGTGCAACTAATGAAAAACTGTTTTTT	CASSRSRATNEKLFF
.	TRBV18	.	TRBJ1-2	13	TGTGCCAGCTCACCGGGGGCGGGCGATGGCTACACCTTC	CASSPGAGDGYTF
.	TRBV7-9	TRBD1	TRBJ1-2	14	TGTGCCAGCAGCTCGCCGGGACAGGGGGATGGCTACACCTTC	CASSSPGQGDGYTF
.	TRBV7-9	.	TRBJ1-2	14	TGTGCCAGCAGCTTACGGGAGACTAACTATGGCTACACCTTC	CASSLRETNYGYTF
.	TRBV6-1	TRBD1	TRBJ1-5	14	TGTGCCAGCATTGTCAGGGGGCATGGTCAGCCCCAGCATTTT	CASIVRGHGQPQHF
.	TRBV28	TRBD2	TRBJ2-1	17	TGTGCCAGCAGCCTCACCTCACTAGCGGGGGCGTCGGGTGAGCAGTTCTTC	CASSLTSLAGASGEQFF
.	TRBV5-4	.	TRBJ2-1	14	TGTGCCAGCAGCTTGTGGCAGCGTGGAAATGAGCAGTTCTTC	CASSLWQRGNEQFF
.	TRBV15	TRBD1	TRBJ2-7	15	TGTGCCACCAGCAGAGCCCGACAGGGAGAGTACGAGCAGTACTTC	CATSRARQGEYEQYF
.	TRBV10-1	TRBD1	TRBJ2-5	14	TGCGCCAGCAGCCCCGGACAGGGGGCAAGGGAGCAGTACTTC	CASSPGQGAREQYF
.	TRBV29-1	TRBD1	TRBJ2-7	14	TGCAGCGTTGAAGCGCGGACAGGGGATTACGAGCAGTACTTC	CSVEARTGDYEQYF
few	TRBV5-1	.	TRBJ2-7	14	TGCGCCAGCAGCCTGCCGGGAAGCTCCTACGAGCAGTACTTC	CASSLPGSSYEQYF
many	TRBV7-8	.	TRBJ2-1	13	TGTGCCAGCAGCTTTATTCCCGACAATGAGCAGTTCTTC	CASSFIPDNEQFF
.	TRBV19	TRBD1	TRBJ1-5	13	TGTGCCAGTAGTATGACAGGGACTCAGCCCCAGCATTTT	CASSMTGTQPQHF
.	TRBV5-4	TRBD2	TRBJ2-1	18	TGTGCCAGCAGCCGATCAACTAGCGGGACTTTAATTTACAATGAGCAGTTCTTC	CASSRSTSGTLIYNEQFF
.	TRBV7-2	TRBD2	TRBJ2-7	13	TGTGCCAGCCTCGCCGGACTAGCGGGGGGACAGTACTTC	CASLAGLAGGQYF
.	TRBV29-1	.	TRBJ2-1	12	TGCAGCGTTCAAAGGCTAGCAGTTGAGCAGTTCTTC	CSVQRLAVEQFF
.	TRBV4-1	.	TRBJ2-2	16	TGCGCCAGCAGCCAGCCGTTGCGGGGGCACACCGGGGAGCTGTTTTTT	CASSQPLRGHTGELFF
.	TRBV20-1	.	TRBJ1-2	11	TGCAGTGCTTGGCAGGGCGAAGGCTACACCTTC	CSAWQGEGYTF
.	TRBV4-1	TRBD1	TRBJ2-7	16	TGCGCCAGCAGCCAAGATAGGGGGACAGCCCTTTACGAGCAGTACTTC	CASSQDRGTALYEQYF
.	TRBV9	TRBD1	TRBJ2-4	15	TGTGCCAGCAGCCCAAGACAGGGGGGGGCAAACATTCAGTACTTC	CASSPRQGGANIQYF
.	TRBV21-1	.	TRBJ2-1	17	TGTGCCAGCAGCAAAGGAGGGTTCGGCGGGGACTACAATGAGCAGTTCTTC	CASSKGGFGGDYNEQFF
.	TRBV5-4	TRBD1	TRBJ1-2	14	TGTGCCAGCAGTCAGGACAGGGGAGACTATGGCTACACCTTC	CASSQDRGDYGYTF
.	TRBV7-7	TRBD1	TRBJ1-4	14	TGTGCTAGCAGCTTACACAGGGGTGGAGAAAAACTGTTTTTT	CASSLHRGGEKLFF
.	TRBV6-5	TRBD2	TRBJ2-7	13	TGTGCCAGCGGGTGGGAGGGGAACTACGAGCAGTACTTC	CASGWEGNYEQYF